This is a list of T cell receptor beta chains from one sample in a study of cytomegalovirus exposure and HLA in healthy donors. Some clones are missing from TCRdb's copy, which holds only in-frame ones; the method was immunoSEQ multiplex PCR. In the table there are over 150,000 clones, 75% to 90% of which are singletons. Sequencing was performed on PBMCs. These receptors originate from a man between 18 and 35 years old in good health and CMV-seropositive. Both conserved end residues are part of each CDR3. D genes are given only for firm matches. Some rows have no size entry. The others give once, few or many, or a class for an expanded clone.

size: NA
J: TRBJ2-7
D: TRBD1
V: TRBV19
CDR3: CASSDRENEQYF
DNA: TGTGCCAGTAGTGACAGGGAGAACGAGCAGTACTTC

size: once
J: TRBJ2-3
D: TRBD2
V: TRBV9
CDR3: CASSVGLAGTLSTDTQYF
DNA: TGTGCCAGCAGCGTTGGGCTAGCGGGGACCCTGAGCACAGATACGCAGTATTTT

size: NA
J: TRBJ2-7
D: TRBD1
V: TRBV7-9
CDR3: CASSLGQAIYEQYF
DNA: TGTGCCAGCAGCTTGGGACAGGCGATCTACGAGCAGTACTTC

size: NA
J: TRBJ2-7
D: NA
V: TRBV5-1
CDR3: CASSYFGGYEQYF
DNA: TGCGCCAGCAGCTACTTTGGGGGGTACGAGCAGTACTTC

size: NA
J: TRBJ2-7
D: TRBD2
V: TRBV6-5
CDR3: CASSLLAEPPYEQYF
DNA: TGTGCCAGCAGTCTACTAGCGGAGCCCCCCTACGAGCAGTACTTC

size: NA
J: TRBJ2-7
D: NA
V: TRBV20-1
CDR3: CSARRERQYF
DNA: TGCAGTGCTAGAAGGGAGCGGCAGTACTTC

size: NA
J: TRBJ1-1
D: TRBD1
V: TRBV6-5
CDR3: CASSSRTGGVNTEAFF
DNA: TGTGCCAGCAGTTCTAGGACAGGCGGAGTGAACACTGAAGCTTTCTTT

size: once
J: TRBJ1-3
D: TRBD1
V: TRBV4-3
CDR3: CASSTHRGPGNTIYF
DNA: TGCGCCAGCAGCACCCACAGGGGGCCCGGAAACACCATATATTTT

size: NA
J: TRBJ1-6
D: NA
V: TRBV13
CDR3: CASSLSQGFGSLHF
DNA: TGTGCCAGCAGCTTAAGCCAGGGATTCGGATCCCTCCACTTT

size: few
J: TRBJ2-2
D: TRBD2
V: TRBV5-1
CDR3: CASSQGTSGINTGELFF
DNA: TGCGCCAGCAGCCAGGGGACTAGCGGGATTAACACCGGGGAGCTGTTTTTT

size: NA
J: TRBJ2-7
D: NA
V: TRBV10-3
CDR3: CAISDLGAPYEQYF
DNA: TGTGCCATCAGTGATCTGGGGGCCCCCTACGAGCAGTACTTC

size: NA
J: TRBJ1-2
D: TRBD1
V: TRBV6-4
CDR3: CASSEGGTGLGYGYTF
DNA: TGTGCCAGCAGTGAAGGTGGGACAGGTCTGGGCTATGGCTACACCTTC

size: NA
J: TRBJ2-5
D: TRBD2
V: TRBV18
CDR3: CASSPGLAGKGQETQYF
DNA: TGTGCCAGCTCACCTGGACTAGCGGGAAAGGGACAGGAGACCCAGTACTTC

size: NA
J: TRBJ1-5
D: NA
V: TRBV6-5
CDR3: CASSYSRGNQPQHF
DNA: TGTGCCAGCAGTTACTCCAGGGGAAATCAGCCCCAGCATTTT

size: NA
J: TRBJ1-3
D: NA
V: TRBV5-1
CDR3: CASSSGTGSGNTIYF
DNA: TGCGCCAGCAGCTCCGGGACTGGCTCTGGAAACACCATATATTTT

size: NA
J: TRBJ2-5
D: NA
V: TRBV9
CDR3: CASSVASAAETQYF
DNA: TGTGCCAGCAGCGTAGCAAGTGCCGCGGAGACCCAGTACTTC

size: NA
J: TRBJ2-7
D: NA
V: TRBV9
CDR3: CASSVQGRDEQYF
DNA: TGTGCCAGCAGCGTCCAGGGTCGGGACGAGCAGTACTTC

size: NA
J: TRBJ2-5
D: TRBD2
V: TRBV11-2
CDR3: CASSAASRLAGVRETQYF
DNA: TGTGCCAGCAGCGCGGCGAGCCGACTAGCGGGGGTTAGGGAGACCCAGTACTTC

size: NA
J: TRBJ2-7
D: TRBD1
V: TRBV13
CDR3: CASSFQDRASYEQYF
DNA: TGTGCCAGCAGCTTCCAGGACAGGGCCTCCTACGAGCAGTACTTC

size: NA
J: TRBJ1-2
D: NA
V: TRBV10-2
CDR3: CASSEGSGNGYTF
DNA: TGCGCCAGCAGTGAGGGGTCGGGAAACGGCTACACCTTC

size: NA
J: TRBJ1-4
D: NA
V: TRBV30
CDR3: CAWSGDKPNEKLFF
DNA: TGTGCCTGGAGCGGGGACAAGCCCAATGAAAAACTGTTTTTT

size: NA
J: TRBJ2-7
D: TRBD1
V: TRBV29-1
CDR3: CSVDGQGEGDEQYF
DNA: TGCAGCGTTGACGGACAGGGGGAAGGGGACGAGCAGTACTTC

size: NA
J: TRBJ2-1
D: NA
V: TRBV30
CDR3: CAWTERVPYNEQFF
DNA: TGTGCCTGGACTGAGCGGGTCCCCTACAATGAGCAGTTCTTC

size: NA
J: TRBJ2-2
D: NA
V: TRBV19
CDR3: CASSMSRVENSGELFF
DNA: TGTGCCAGTAGTATGAGCAGGGTAGAGAATTCCGGGGAGCTGTTTTTT

size: NA
J: TRBJ2-7
D: TRBD1
V: TRBV28
CDR3: CASSSRDRAPYEQYF
DNA: TGTGCCAGCAGTAGCCGGGACAGGGCCCCTTACGAGCAGTACTTC

size: NA
J: TRBJ2-5
D: NA
V: TRBV7-6
CDR3: CASSFTGTGETQYF
DNA: TGTGCCAGCAGCTTCACAGGGACGGGCGAGACCCAGTACTTC

size: NA
J: TRBJ2-3
D: TRBD2
V: TRBV9
CDR3: CASSVGLAVDTQYF
DNA: TGTGCCAGCAGCGTTGGACTAGCTGTGGATACGCAGTATTTT

size: once
J: TRBJ1-4
D: TRBD1
V: TRBV15
CDR3: CATSRGQGGEKLFF
DNA: TGTGCCACCAGCAGAGGGCAGGGGGGCGAAAAACTGTTTTTT

size: NA
J: TRBJ2-7
D: TRBD1
V: TRBV19
CDR3: CASSGTESLKEYF
DNA: TGTGCCAGTAGTGGGACAGAATCTTTAAAGGAATACTTC

size: NA
J: TRBJ2-5
D: TRBD2
V: TRBV9
CDR3: CASSATNIAGPRYQETQYF
DNA: TGTGCCAGCAGCGCCACCAACATAGCGGGGCCCAGGTACCAAGAGACCCAGTACTTC

size: NA
J: TRBJ2-7
D: TRBD1
V: TRBV2
CDR3: CASSPTGEVYEQYF
DNA: TGTGCCAGCAGTCCGACAGGGGAGGTCTACGAGCAGTACTTC

size: NA
J: TRBJ2-5
D: TRBD2
V: TRBV9
CDR3: CASSVGGAGWETQYF
DNA: TGTGCCAGCAGCGTCGGGGGGGCCGGTTGGGAGACCCAGTACTTC

size: NA
J: TRBJ2-3
D: TRBD2
V: TRBV7-2
CDR3: CASSLVSLASGSTDTQYF
DNA: TGTGCCAGCAGCTTAGTTAGCTTGGCTAGCGGGAGCACAGATACGCAGTATTTT

size: NA
J: TRBJ1-3
D: NA
V: TRBV2
CDR3: CATQAQGLGNTIYF
DNA: TGTGCCACGCAAGCTCAGGGGTTGGGAAACACCATATATTTT

size: NA
J: TRBJ2-1
D: TRBD1
V: TRBV27
CDR3: CASRRTGPYNEQFF
DNA: TGTGCCAGCAGAAGGACAGGGCCCTACAATGAGCAGTTCTTC

size: NA
J: TRBJ1-2
D: NA
V: TRBV11-2
CDR3: CASSYQGYSYGYTF
DNA: TGTGCCAGCAGCTATCAGGGTTACTCCTATGGCTACACCTTC

size: NA
J: TRBJ2-1
D: NA
V: TRBV4-2
CDR3: CASSQVGGASSYNEQFF
DNA: TGTGCCAGCAGCCAAGTTGGCGGGGCTAGCTCCTACAATGAGCAGTTCTTC

size: NA
J: TRBJ2-1
D: TRBD1
V: TRBV5-1
CDR3: CASSATGVHEQFF
DNA: TGCGCCAGCAGCGCCACAGGGGTCCATGAGCAGTTCTTC

size: NA
J: TRBJ2-3
D: TRBD2
V: TRBV4-3
CDR3: CASSQDPGGGTDTQYF
DNA: TGCGCCAGCAGCCAAGATCCGGGAGGGGGAACAGATACGCAGTATTTT

size: NA
J: TRBJ2-3
D: TRBD2
V: TRBV11-3
CDR3: CASSLGTGLATDTQYF
DNA: TGTGCCAGCAGCTTAGGTACCGGACTAGCGACAGATACGCAGTATTTT

size: NA
J: TRBJ2-7
D: TRBD2
V: TRBV27
CDR3: CASSLTSERGYEQYF
DNA: TGTGCCAGCAGTTTAACTAGCGAGAGGGGCTACGAGCAGTACTTC

size: NA
J: TRBJ2-4
D: NA
V: TRBV1
CDR3: CTSSQSDRFAKNIQYF
DNA: TGCACCAGCAGCCAAAGCGACCGGTTTGCCAAAAACATTCAGTACTTC

size: NA
J: TRBJ2-1
D: TRBD2
V: TRBV7-8
CDR3: CASSLGGTSEGNEQFF
DNA: TGTGCCAGCAGCTTAGGTGGGACTAGCGAGGGCAATGAGCAGTTCTTC

size: NA
J: TRBJ2-3
D: TRBD2
V: TRBV5-1
CDR3: CASSITGLAGAISTDTQYF
DNA: TGCGCCAGCAGCATAACAGGACTAGCGGGGGCCATTAGCACAGATACGCAGTATTTT

size: NA
J: TRBJ2-1
D: TRBD2
V: TRBV28
CDR3: CASSSTGRVSFF
DNA: TGTGCCAGCAGTTCTACCGGGAGGGTTTCGTTCTTC

size: NA
J: TRBJ2-7
D: NA
V: TRBV19
CDR3: CASSISPTHRGLGEQYF
DNA: TGTGCCAGTAGTATTTCCCCAACACACAGGGGACTTGGGGAGCAGTACTTC

size: NA
J: TRBJ2-1
D: NA
V: TRBV20-1
CDR3: CSARRGIEQFF
DNA: TGCAGTGCTAGACGGGGGATTGAGCAGTTCTTC

size: NA
J: TRBJ2-6
D: NA
V: TRBV6-1
CDR3: CASSGGVSYSGANVLTF
DNA: TGTGCCAGCAGTGGGGGGGTATCCTACTCTGGGGCCAACGTCCTGACTTTC

size: NA
J: TRBJ2-3
D: TRBD2
V: TRBV18
CDR3: CASSPLSSGGRSTDTQYF
DNA: TGTGCCAGCTCACCATTGTCTAGCGGGGGCCGAAGCACAGATACGCAGTATTTT

size: NA
J: TRBJ1-2
D: NA
V: TRBV7-8
CDR3: CASSLGRAIPVNGYTF
DNA: TGTGCCAGCAGCCTGGGGAGAGCGATTCCGGTCAATGGCTACACCTTC

size: NA
J: TRBJ1-6
D: TRBD1
V: TRBV7-8
CDR3: CASSSRTGGYSPLHF
DNA: TGTGCCAGCAGCTCCCGGACAGGGGGTTATTCACCCCTCCACTTT

size: few
J: TRBJ1-3
D: NA
V: TRBV7-9
CDR3: CASSQGRGMNSGNTIYF
DNA: TGTGCCAGCAGCCAAGGGCGGGGGATGAACTCTGGAAACACCATATATTTT